This T cell receptor beta chain was retrieved from a study of OX40 agonist ivuxolimab in advanced cancers. Study summary: Ivuxolimab is an agonistic anti-OX40 (CD134) antibody, and patients were treated with it.

CDR1 and CDR2 from the germline V gene are SGHVS and FQNEAQ. The CDR3 extends over 15 amino acids. V was trimmed by 5 bases and J by 0 bases, leaving 11 bases between them. The repertoire was sequenced with immunoSEQ multiplex PCR; TCRdb's copy has only in-frame clones and lacks some. This table holds about 81,000 clones, about 86% found once. Comment on this clone: The antigen remains unidentified.

Overall study results and limits: By week 6 at 0.1 to 3.0 mg/kg, blood CD4+ and CD8+ T cells had expanded clonally. Expanded clones were, on average, more numerous among CD8+ T cells than CD4+. No determination was made of the antigen specificity of the expanded peripheral T cells.

The sample here was CD4+ or CD8+ T cells sorted from blood, taken in a trial of the OX40 agonist ivuxolimab. The sequence was collected from an adult with an advanced solid tumor such as melanoma, head and neck, liver or kidney cancer. The chain is built from TRBV7-8 and TRBJ2-1; D remains unclear. CDR3 DNA: TGTGCCAGCAGCCGAACACCAAACTCCTACAATGAGCAGTTCTTC. It codes for CASSRTPNSYNEQFF.